Each of the 28 T cell receptor beta chains below was sequenced from the same sample in a study of blood T cell repertoires in COVID-19. The table came from immunoSEQ multiplex PCR; TCRdb's copy has only in-frame clones and leaves some out. The sample records some 370,000 clones, more than 80% being singletons. The sample consisted of peripheral blood. Receptor source: a man aged 40-49 years with acute or convalescent COVID-19.

The gene calls are TRBV5-1 and TRBJ2-6, with D possibly TRBD2 on 6 matching bases. V lost 0 bases and J lost 1, with 11 bases in between. Per the germline V gene, CDR1 is SGHRS and CDR2 is YFSETQ. CDR3 length: 17 residues. The CDR3 protein is CASSLVARGSGANVLTF. In DNA form, the CDR3 reads TGCGCCAGCAGCTTGGTGGCACGGGGGTCTGGGGCCAACGTCCTGACTTTC.

The chain employs TRBV6-5 and TRBJ1-1; no reliable D call. The V end lost 2 bases, the J end lost 2 bases, and 9 bases lay between the germline ends. The CDR3 runs to 14 residues. Germline CDR1 MNHEY, CDR2 SVGAGI. This CDR3 is CASSYRRYNTEAFF. In DNA form, the CDR3 reads TGTGCCAGCAGTTACCGCAGATATAACACTGAAGCTTTCTTT.

The chain couples TRBV28 to TRBJ1-2; D perhaps matches TRBD1 (6 bases). CDR1 MDHEN and CDR2 SYDVKM come from the germline V gene. The CDR3 has 15 residues. The germline V and J ends were trimmed by 6 bases and 3 bases, with 17 bases remaining between them. The CDR3, as DNA: TGTGCCAGCAGCATACCCGAGGGGGGGTACTATGGCTACACCTTC. It encodes CASSIPEGGYYGYTF.

The V gene is TRBV18, the J gene TRBJ1-1; the D is unclear. The CDR3 sequence is 18 residues long. V was shortened by 1 base and J by 0 bases, with 18 bases between the two germline ends. Germline V CDR1 and CDR2: KGHSH, LQKENI. CDR3 protein: CASSPRVFAQSLNTEAFF. The CDR3 DNA sequence: TGTGCCAGCTCACCACGCGTTTTTGCCCAATCCCTGAACACTGAAGCTTTCTTT.

The chain uses TRBV9 and TRBJ1-4; weak D call: TRBD1 (5 bases). The V end was cut by 4 bases, the J end by 4 bases, with 14 bases between. CDR1 is SGDLS and CDR2 is YYNGEE in the germline V gene. CDR3 size: 15 residues. The CDR3 here is CASSLMPGINEKLFF. As DNA, the CDR3 is TGTGCCAGCAGCTTAATGCCAGGGATTAATGAAAAACTGTTTTTT. The full variable domain, in which reference TRBV9 and TRBJ1-4 provide the parts outside the CDR3, is DSGVTQTPKHLITATGQRVTLRCSPRSGDLSVYWYQQSLDQGLQFLIQYYNGEERAKGNILERFSAQQFPDLHSELNLSSLELGDSALYFCASSLMPGINEKLFFGSGTQLSVL.

This sequence joins TRBV18 and TRBJ1-2; the D is unclear. Trimming removed 3 bases from V and 8 bases from J, with 16 bases in between. The germline gives CDR1 KGHSH, CDR2 LQKENI. The CDR3 sequence is 14 residues long. The CDR3 DNA reads TGTGCCAGCTCACCGGACTCAGGACTCGGGGGCTACACCTTC. Translation gives CASSPDSGLGGYTF. Drawing the rest from reference TRBV18 and TRBJ1-2, the complete variable domain is NAGVMQNPRHLVRRRGQEARLRCSPMKGHSHVYWYRQLPEEGLKFMVYLQKENIIDESGMPKERFSAEFPKEGPSILRIQQVVRGDSAAYFCASSPDSGLGGYTFGSGTRLTVV.

The V and J genes are TRBV5-1 and TRBJ2-3, with D unresolved. CDR3 length: 15 amino acids. Germline V gene data show CDR1 as SGHRS and CDR2 as YFSETQ. V lost 5 bases and J 0 bases, leaving 13 bases between the germline ends. The CDR3 sequence is CASSMMTPSTDTQYF. CDR3 in DNA: TGCGCCAGCAGTATGATGACACCCAGCACAGATACGCAGTATTTT.

With respect to this clone: At one boundary the junction diverges from the germline segment, which might be a read error. The chain recombines TRBV7-7 with TRBJ2-5; possible D gene TRBD1, 5 bases. The CDR3 spans 15 residues. Germline V CDR1 and CDR2: SSHAT, FNYEAQ (reference sequence). CDR3 bases: TGTGCTAGCAGCTTAGTGGGGCGCGACCAAGAGACCCAGTACTTC. Protein: CASSLVGRDQETQYF.

This chain links TRBV19 with TRBJ1-2; a possible D gene is TRBD1 (6 bases). Germline V gene sequence: CDR1 LNHDA, CDR2 SQIVND (reference sequence). The V end lost 3 bases, the J end lost 1 base, and 6 bases lay between the germline ends. The CDR3 covers 13 residues. CDR3 nucleotides: TGTGCCAGTAGTATGGACAGTAACTATGGCTACACCTTC. Its protein is CASSMDSNYGYTF. The variable domain in full, completed from reference TRBV19 and TRBJ1-2, reads DGGITQSPKYLFRKEGQNVTLSCEQNLNHDAMYWYRQDPGQGLRLIYYSQIVNDFQKGDIAEGYSVSREKKESFPLTVTSAQKNPTAFYLCASSMDSNYGYTFGSGTRLTVV.

DNA of the CDR3: TGTGCCAGCAGCTACTCCTACAATGAGCAGTTCTTC. It codes for CASSYSYNEQFF. The chain couples TRBV28 to TRBJ2-1; D gene unclear. The CDR3 consists of 12 residues. Germline CDR1 reads MDHEN; CDR2 reads SYDVKM. V was shortened by 6 bases and J by 0 bases, with 3 bases between the two germline ends.

CDR3 DNA: TGTGCCAGCAGCTTTCTAGCTAGGTCATCAGAGACCCAGTACTTC. Its translation is CASSFLARSSETQYF. This chain uses TRBV5-6 with TRBJ2-5; TRBD2 might be the D (5 bases). The germline V and J ends were trimmed by 2 bases and 4 bases, with 15 bases remaining between them. CDR1 is SGHDT and CDR2 is YYEEEE in the germline V gene. This CDR3 has 15 amino acids.

This rearrangement joins TRBV7-2 to TRBJ2-3, with 11 nucleotides matching TRBD1. The CDR3 length is 16 residues. The germline gives CDR1 SGHTA, CDR2 FQGNSA. Trimming removed 1 base from V and 4 bases from J; junction bases left unmatched: 4. DNA of the CDR3: TGTGCCAGCAGCTTAGGATTGGGACAGGGGGCAGATACGCAGTATTTT. This translates into CASSLGLGQGADTQYF.

The chain joins TRBV21-1 to TRBJ1-4. TRBV21-1 is a pseudogene. The CDR3 is 16 residues long. The CDR3 DNA reads as TGTGCCAGCAGCAAAGCACGGGGGAGGTATGGTGAAAAACTGTTTTTT. Protein: CASSKARGRYGEKLFF.

The chain couples TRBV9 to TRBJ1-1, with D possibly TRBD1 on 5 matching bases. Germline V lookup: CDR1 SGDLS, CDR2 YYNGEE. This CDR3 region has 16 residues. The V end lost 0 bases, the J end lost 4 bases, and 16 bases lay between the germline ends. This chain's CDR3 is CASSVGMMGGPTEAFF. The CDR3 DNA sequence: TGTGCCAGCAGCGTAGGAATGATGGGGGGTCCCACTGAAGCTTTCTTT.

This clone was recorded once. This chain links TRBV6-5 with TRBJ1-2; no firm D call. This CDR3 contains 15 residues. The germline CDR1 and CDR2 sequences are MNHEY and SVGAGI. V shed 8 bases and J shed 2 bases, with 18 bases lying between them. The CDR3 DNA reads TGTGCCAGCGGAGGAGGTCCTCGCCCGAACTATGGCTACACCTTC. It codes for CASGGGPRPNYGYTF.

J is TRBJ2-1 and V is TRBV4-3; 8 nucleotides align to TRBD2. This CDR3 comprises 14 residues. Germline lookup yields CDR1 LGHNA and CDR2 YSLEER. Losses at the gene ends were 5 bases for V and 7 bases for J; bases not matched to a gene: 7. The CDR3 reads CASSSTGGPNEQFF. CDR3 bases: TGCGCCAGCAGCTCTACGGGGGGGCCTAATGAGCAGTTCTTC.

Turning to this clone: This sample includes further DNA sequences coding for the same CDR3. The chain combines TRBV18 with TRBJ2-7; D unclear. The CDR3 runs to 12 residues. With 3 bases removed from V and 2 bases from J, the gap between germline ends came to 5 bases. The germline CDR1 and CDR2 sequences are KGHSH and LQKENI. The CDR3 sequence: CASSPSAYEQYF. DNA of the CDR3: TGTGCCAGCTCACCCAGTGCCTACGAGCAGTACTTC.

The genes are TRBV5-4 and TRBJ1-6; TRBD1 agrees at 11 bases. The CDR3 loop spans 15 amino acids. V shed 2 bases, J shed 7 bases, and the junction held 2 bases outside the gene matches. Germline lookup yields CDR1 SGHNT and CDR2 YYREEE (reference sequence). CDR3 sequence reads: CASSLGQGANSPLHF. The CDR3 DNA sequence: TGTGCCAGCAGCTTAGGACAGGGGGCGAATTCACCCCTCCACTTT.

This chain connects TRBV9 to TRBJ1-2, with D tentatively TRBD1 (6 bases). The CDR3 has 16 amino acids. Germline CDR1 SGDLS, CDR2 YYNGEE. Trimming removed 4 bases at V and 8 bases at J, with 24 bases between. The CDR3 protein is CASSLLGGQPQLGYTF. The CDR3 DNA reads TGTGCCAGCAGCCTTCTGGGTGGACAGCCCCAACTAGGCTACACCTTC.

The chain employs TRBV4-1 and TRBJ2-3, with 9 bases aligning to TRBD2. The ends lost 0 bases at V and 1 base at J; junction bases unmatched: 5. The CDR3 sequence is 17 residues long. CDR1 is MGHRA, CDR2 YSYEKL, per germline. As DNA, the CDR3 is TGCGCCAGCAGCCAAGATGGTAGCGGGAGAGGCACAGATACGCAGTATTTT. This gives the protein CASSQDGSGRGTDTQYF.

This clone has more than one count but fewer than ten. The gene calls are TRBV30 and TRBJ1-2; weak D call: TRBD1 (6 bases). CDR1 GTSNPN and CDR2 SVGIG come from the germline V gene (reference sequence). CDR3 length: 15 amino acids. V gave up 1 base and J gave up 1 base, with 13 bases separating them. CDR3 loop: CAWSGGQTYNYGYTF. For the CDR3, the DNA is TGTGCCTGGAGTGGGGGGCAGACCTATAACTATGGCTACACCTTC.

The genes are TRBV5-6 and TRBJ2-3; 8 bases agree with TRBD2. Trimming cost V 4 bases and J 4 bases; bases outside gene matches: 11. The germline CDR1 and CDR2 sequences are SGHDT and YYEEEE. The CDR3 length is 16 residues. The CDR3 bases are TGTGCCAGCAGCGGGGGGAGCGGGAGTTCTGCAGATACGCAGTATTTT. Translated: CASSGGSGSSADTQYF.

The rearrangement uses TRBV5-1 and TRBJ2-7; the D gene is possibly TRBD2 (6 bases). This CDR3 contains 16 residues. Per the germline V gene, CDR1 is SGHRS and CDR2 is YFSETQ. Deletions cut 0 bases from V and 6 bases from J, with 19 bases between. The CDR3 loop is CASSLVGSSGGSEQYF. In nucleotides, the CDR3 is TGCGCCAGCAGCTTGGTCGGTAGTAGCGGTGGGTCCGAGCAGTACTTC.

This clone was picked up one time. This chain joins TRBV9 and TRBJ2-1; TRBD2 is a possible D gene (5 bases). V shed 3 bases and J shed 8 bases, with 18 bases lying between them. CDR1 and CDR2 (germline): SGDLS, YYNGEE. The CDR3 is 15 residues long. CDR3 in amino acids: CASSDRGLTRDEQFF. The CDR3 DNA follows: TGTGCCAGCAGCGACCGAGGGCTTACACGGGATGAGCAGTTCTTC.

CDR3 DNA sequence: TGCGCCAGCAGCTTGGCTCCGGGAGGGCCGTACCAAGAGACCCAGTACTTC. As protein: CASSLAPGGPYQETQYF. The chain employs TRBV5-1 and TRBJ2-5, with 8 bases lining up with TRBD2. Trimming at V came to 0 bases and at J to 0 bases, leaving 7 bases not matched to a gene. The germline gives CDR1 SGHRS, CDR2 YFSETQ. The CDR3 extends over 17 amino acids.

The chain recombines TRBV5-4 with TRBJ1-1, with 7 nucleotides matching TRBD1. This CDR3 contains 13 residues. The germline V gene has CDR1 SGHNT and CDR2 YYREEE (reference sequence). Trimming removed 0 bases from V and 8 bases from J; junction bases left unmatched: 4. The CDR3 DNA reads as TGTGCCAGCAGCTTGGAACAGGGGTCCGAAGCTTTCTTT. Translated: CASSLEQGSEAFF.

J is TRBJ1-5 and V is TRBV15; 7 bases line up with TRBD1. The CDR3 contains 15 residues. J was trimmed by 6 bases and V by 2 bases; bases with no gene match: 7. Germline-derived CDR1 and CDR2 are LNHNV and YYDKDF (reference sequence). Here the CDR3 DNA reads TGTGCCACCAGCAGACTTAGACAGGGAGGTCAGCCCCAGCATTTT. Protein sequence: CATSRLRQGGQPQHF. Filled out from reference TRBV15 and TRBJ1-5, the complete variable domain reads DAMVIQNPRYQVTQFGKPVTLSCSQTLNHNVMYWYQQKSSQAPKLLFHYYDKDFNNEADTPDNFQSRRPNTSFCFLDIRSPGLGDTAMYLCATSRLRQGGQPQHFGDGTRLSIL.

The chain employs TRBV6-5 and TRBJ1-4; 8 bases are a match to TRBD1. V dropped 6 bases and J dropped 4; count of bases not matched to a gene: 4. CDR1 is MNHEY and CDR2 is SVGAGI in the germline V gene. The CDR3 spans 14 residues. CDR3 amino acids: CASSEDRDNEKLFF. DNA of the CDR3: TGTGCCAGCAGCGAGGACAGGGATAATGAAAAACTGTTTTTT.